A selection of T cell receptor beta chains follows, all from one sample in a study of cytomegalovirus exposure and HLA in healthy donors. Produced via immunoSEQ multiplex PCR; TCRdb's table is partial and in-frame only. The sample includes around 190,000 clones, around 81% seen only once; the top ten take under 2%. The sequenced sample was PBMCs. These receptor sequences come from a man younger than 40 in good health and CMV-seronegative. Both conserved end residues are part of each CDR3. D genes are given only for firm matches. Rows may omit the clone size; those that give it use once, few, many or a size class.

d_gene | abundance | j_gene | v_gene | CDR3aa | CDR3nt
. | . | TRBJ1-2 | TRBV29-1 | CSVEERSPYGYTF | TGCAGCGTTGAAGAAAGGAGCCCCTATGGCTACACCTTC
TRBD2 | few | TRBJ2-1 | TRBV6-4 | CATSSGRLGNEQFF | TGTGCCACCTCTAGCGGGAGACTAGGAAATGAGCAGTTCTTC
. | . | TRBJ2-1 | TRBV7-3 | CASSLTLSTGTSYNEQFF | TGTGCCAGCAGCTTAACGTTAAGCACCGGGACATCGTACAATGAGCAGTTCTTC
. | . | TRBJ1-3 | TRBV6-1 | CASNLQGYGNTIYF | TGTGCCAGCAATTTACAGGGCTATGGAAACACCATATATTTT
. | . | TRBJ1-1 | TRBV18 | CASSGGSTEAFF | TGTGCCAGCTCGGGGGGGAGCACTGAAGCTTTCTTT
TRBD1 | . | TRBJ2-3 | TRBV5-4 | CASSLDRGLTDTQYF | TGTGCCAGCAGCTTGGACAGGGGGCTCACAGATACGCAGTATTTT
. | . | TRBJ2-2 | TRBV7-2 | CASSPYGGSGAGELFF | TGTGCCAGCAGCCCATATGGGGGGTCGGGTGCCGGGGAGCTGTTTTTT
TRBD1 | . | TRBJ2-5 | TRBV18 | CASSPGQGQETQYF | TGTGCCAGCTCACCCGGACAGGGACAAGAGACCCAGTACTTC
. | few | TRBJ2-5 | TRBV27 | CASSLRQGGLETQYF | TGTGCCAGCAGTTTAAGGCAGGGTGGGTTGGAGACCCAGTACTTC
. | few | TRBJ1-4 | TRBV6-5 | CASRTRVGDEKLFF | TGTGCCAGCAGGACCAGGGTCGGAGATGAAAAACTGTTTTTT
. | . | TRBJ1-1 | TRBV15 | CATSRDVQGLNTEAFF | TGTGCCACCAGCAGGGACGTGCAGGGATTGAACACTGAAGCTTTCTTT
. | . | TRBJ1-1 | TRBV11-2 | CASSAGQNTEAFF | TGTGCCAGCAGCGCTGGACAGAACACTGAAGCTTTCTTT
TRBD1 | . | TRBJ2-5 | TRBV7-2 | CASSLGGTGDREQYF | TGTGCCAGCAGCTTAGGGGGGACAGGGGATAGGGAGCAGTACTTC
TRBD1 | . | TRBJ1-2 | TRBV29-1 | CSVDGDSLYGYTF | TGCAGCGTTGATGGGGACAGCCTCTATGGCTACACCTTC
TRBD1 | . | TRBJ2-3 | TRBV7-9 | CASSLATGGTDTQYF | TGTGCCAGCAGCTTAGCGACAGGGGGCACAGATACGCAGTATTTT
. | . | TRBJ2-3 | TRBV9 | CASSVGLGTPPDTQYF | TGTGCCAGCAGCGTGGGACTCGGGACCCCACCAGATACGCAGTATTTT
. | . | TRBJ1-5 | TRBV19 | CASSDQGPQPQHF | TGTGCCAGTAGTGATCAGGGCCCTCAGCCCCAGCATTTT
. | . | TRBJ2-1 | TRBV27 | CASRDGGTYNEQFF | TGTGCCAGCCGCGACGGGGGAACCTACAATGAGCAGTTCTTC
. | . | TRBJ2-7 | TRBV5-6 | CASSPLGASSYEQYF | TGTGCCAGCAGCCCCCTAGGGGCCAGCTCCTACGAGCAGTACTTC
. | . | TRBJ1-3 | TRBV6-1 | CASSETWLGNTIYF | TGTGCCAGCAGTGAAACATGGCTGGGAAACACCATATATTTT
TRBD1 | . | TRBJ2-7 | TRBV9 | CASSTRDSSYEQYF | TGTGCCAGCAGCACCCGGGACAGCTCCTACGAGCAGTACTTC
. | . | TRBJ1-5 | TRBV5-6 | CASSLNARAQPQHF | TGTGCCAGCAGCTTGAATGCCAGGGCTCAGCCCCAGCATTTT
. | . | TRBJ1-2 | TRBV10-3 | CAISPGRGYGYTF | TGTGCCATCAGCCCCGGACGGGGGTATGGCTACACCTTC
. | . | TRBJ1-5 | TRBV6-6 | CASESGFSNQPQHF | TGTGCCAGCGAGTCCGGGTTTAGCAATCAGCCCCAGCATTTT
. | once | TRBJ1-1 | TRBV19 | CASSKGANTEAFF | TGTGCCAGTAGTAAAGGGGCAAACACTGAAGCTTTCTTT
. | once | TRBJ2-7 | TRBV14 | CASRRVHEQYF | TGTGCCAGCAGGCGGGTCCACGAGCAGTACTTC
. | . | TRBJ2-7 | TRBV28 | CASSGPQGSRGYEQYF | TGTGCCAGCAGTGGACCACAGGGTTCTCGGGGCTACGAGCAGTACTTC
. | . | TRBJ2-6 | TRBV13 | CASSLGSGSGANVLTF | TGTGCCAGCAGCTTAGGATCCGGTTCTGGGGCCAACGTCCTGACTTTC
. | . | TRBJ1-2 | TRBV29-1 | CSVEGGFNTYGYTF | TGCAGCGTTGAAGGAGGGTTTAACACCTATGGCTACACCTTC